This TCR beta chain was retrieved from a study of control samples from healthy donors and cancer patients. Germline V gives CDR1 MNHNY, CDR2 SVGAGI (reference sequence). Trimming left V 9 bases short and J 8 bases short, with 16 bases between. This CDR3 is built from 12 residues. The data were produced by immunoSEQ multiplex PCR, yet TCRdb's version contains in-frame clones alone and is incomplete. Of under 110,000 clones in the sample, 80% to 90% were seen once. The sample was blood. This sequence originates from a man younger than 40 in good health. The chain uses TRBV6-6 and TRBJ1-1; TRBD1 is a possible D gene (6 bases). The CDR3 region is CASSGTWQEAFF. In DNA form, the CDR3 reads TGTGCCAGTTCCGGGACATGGCAAGAAGCTTTCTTT.